A selection of T cell receptor beta chains follows, all from one sample in a study of T-cell memory formation after mild COVID-19. TCRdb re-called the 5' RACE reads through MiXCR, storing one row per CDR3 protein. Of around 300,000 distinct CDR3 sequences listed, approximately 7.6% are singletons. Sequencing was carried out using PBMCs or a T cell subset sorted from them (not recorded which). These receptors originate from a man younger than 30 who had mild COVID-19 (a few samples of this study predate the infection). Cell type and time point are not known. Both conserved end residues are part of each CDR3.

TRBV4-2,CASSQVDTQYF
TRBV2,CASSPTGPGETQYF
TRBV9,CASSLTGGGSPLHF
TRBV6-5,CASSRGRGEKLFF
TRBV5-5,CASSLFRVYTF
TRBV3-1,CASSKGSGVYNEQFF
TRBV9,CASSVGTSGGPRETQYF
TRBV7-2,CASSLASTGRYNEQFF
TRBV3-1,CASRNSGGAPHNEQFF
TRBV5-6,CASSLKDRPNTEAFF
TRBV12-3/TRBV12-4,CASSLASGNIQYF